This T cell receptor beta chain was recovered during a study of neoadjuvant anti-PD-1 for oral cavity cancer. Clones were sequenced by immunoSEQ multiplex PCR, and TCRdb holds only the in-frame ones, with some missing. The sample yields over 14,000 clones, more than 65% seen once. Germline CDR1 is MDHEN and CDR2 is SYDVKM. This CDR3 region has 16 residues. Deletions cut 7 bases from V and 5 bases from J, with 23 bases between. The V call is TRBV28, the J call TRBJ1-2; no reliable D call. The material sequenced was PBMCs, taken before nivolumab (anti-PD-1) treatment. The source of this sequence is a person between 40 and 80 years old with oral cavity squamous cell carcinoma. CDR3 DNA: TGTGCCAGCATCGAGACCGGGCAAGGTGGATTATATGGCTACACCTTC. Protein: CASIETGQGGLYGYTF.